This TCR beta chain originates from a study of T cells in Graves' hyperthyroidism and ophthalmopathy (dated by TCRdb to the late 2010s). Broadly, across the study: Peripheral blood samples were taken at initial diagnosis, before any treatment was given. To identify TCR V-J signatures that set the groups apart, the researchers used a discovery cohort of about a hundred patients, made up of some 41 with Graves' ophthalmopathy and 57 with stable Graves' hyperthyroidism. Whether ophthalmopathy could be predicted prospectively was tested in an independent validation cohort made up of under 20 hyperthyroidism patients plus 17 patients who later progressed to ophthalmopathy. The approximately 97 discovery patients were randomly divided into training and test sets at a 7:3 ratio. The study also compared thyroid tissue and blood T-cell repertoires from 6 or 7 Graves' hyperthyroidism patients. After sampling, hyperthyroidism patients received methimazole starting at 30 mg daily, and ophthalmopathy patients received high-dose intravenous methylprednisolone. The paper describes TCR Vbeta CDR3 sequencing of fewer than 150 peripheral blood samples, made up of some 42 ophthalmopathy patients, around 73 hyperthyroidism patients and 17 progressor patients. Summary of the overall study and its limitations: No statistical method was used to fix the sample size in advance, and group allocation was not hidden from the investigators. Most expanded thyroid clonotypes (frequency above 0.001) were also found in blood, which suggests that blood repertoires may mirror thyroid immune responses. In validation, progression to ophthalmopathy was predicted by the model with 65% to 71% sensitivity and nearly 75% specificity, a median of around 6.5 months before onset. A 13 V-J signature model separated ophthalmopathy from stable hyperthyroidism, with over 85% sensitivity and roughly 81% specificity in cross-validation and 80%/75% in testing.

For this chain, trimming is 5 bases at the V end and 5 bases at the J end, and the number of junction bases without a gene match is 20. Inclusive of the bounding cysteine and phenylalanine, the CDR3 is 19 residues long. Only the CDR3 portion is preserved as DNA: 57 bases, with reading frame beginning at the first base. The germline V gene encodes CDR1 SGHAT and CDR2 FQNNGV. Ophthalmopathy patients had moderately to severely active disease, Clinical Activity Score of at least 3, NOSPECS grade of at least 4, and duration under 3 months. The study excluded patients with uncontrolled infections, other autoimmune diseases, pregnancy or lactation. Clinical symptoms, serum thyroxine and TRAb, thyroid ultrasound, and orbital computed tomography formed the basis for the diagnoses. PBMCs were isolated from approximately 10 ml of fresh peripheral blood by Ficoll-Paque density gradient centrifugation. Trizol reagent was used to extract total RNA, and RNA quality was then checked on an Agilent 2100 Bioanalyzer.

The TCR beta CDR3 regions were amplified from the RNA transcripts. For the first round of RT-PCR on the TCR CDR3, the HTBI primer set was used together with the Qiagen OneStep RT-PCR kit. Libraries were constructed in a second round of multiplex PCR, after which size selection and purification were carried out. The libraries were sequenced on an Illumina HiSeq2000 using paired-end 100 bp reads. On the authors' methods: Raw data were processed with SOAPnuke, discarding reads with adapters, uncalled bases, mean Phred below 15, or no exact constant-primer or identifier match. COPE v1.2.5 was used to merge the high-quality paired reads, and each unique nucleotide sequence was defined as a clonotype. Clonotypes were aligned to IMGT TRBV, TRBD and TRBJ reference segments using MiTCR v1.1. Only V-J combinations with frequency above 0.0001, covering approximately 99% of repertoires, were analysed. The TCS score was defined as the ratio of F50 (clonal expansion) to E x V (chaos), calculated using BLOSUM62-based TCRdist between CDR3 peptides within each V-J. Welch's t-statistics and random forest reduced 500 to 650 V-J features to 13, which were used in a naive Bayes classifier (R e1071). The public reads were run again by TCRdb, first through fastp at Q25 and then through MiXCR, and only productive beta chains were kept. A single entry per CDR3 protein holds the most common genes and DNA from its merged rows. Clone size and V and J calls follow TCRdb, not the original study. Counted in this sample were about 640,000 distinct CDR3 sequences; under 25% of them appeared once. Clones ranked in the top ten supply over 30% of the sample.

This clonotype was observed at least ten times. The clone's antigen remains unknown. The record has no base qualities; no much larger clone is one base away. The clonotype was recovered from a man aged 30-40 years with Graves' ophthalmopathy. This chain is built from TRBV11-2 and TRBJ2-5; the central 10 bases match TRBD2. Sequences were obtained from blood. Here is the DNA: TGTGCCAGCAGCCCCCCGGGGGAACTAGCGGGATGGGATTCGGAGACCCAGTACTTC. It translates as CASSPPGELAGWDSETQYF.